This T cell receptor (beta chain) was found in a study of shared T cell receptors in the human thymus. This CDR3 contains 17 residues. In germline, CDR1 is SNHLY, CDR2 FYNNEI. Trimming removed 7 bases from V and 4 bases from J; junction bases left unmatched: 10. Generated by immunoSEQ multiplex PCR, the TCRdb table keeps only in-frame clones and is missing some. The data show about 660,000 clones, approximately 90% seen once. These data were also reused for a study on human thymus T cells. That work states: Healthy Finnish infants undergoing corrective surgery for congenital heart defects provided the donor material. Thymic material originated from resections removed in the course of corrective heart surgery. Repertoires sampled from thymus and blood appeared biased in V and J gene usage. Unrelated individuals had highly overlapping thymic repertoires, as reported in related research.

The sequenced sample consisted of thymocytes. This clonotype originated in a boy under two years old with a congenital heart defect. The V gene is TRBV2, the J gene TRBJ2-1, with 13 nucleotides matching TRBD2. CDR3 in amino acids: CASIRTSGRGPYNEQFF. The DNA of the CDR3 is TGTGCCAGCATTCGGACTAGCGGGAGAGGGCCGTACAATGAGCAGTTCTTC.